Following are 32 T cell receptor beta chains from one sample sequenced in a study of blood T cell repertoires in COVID-19. Repertoires were generated with immunoSEQ multiplex PCR, while TCRdb's copy carries only in-frame clones and drops some. The data hold 150,000 to 180,000 clones, with about four fifths observed a single time. The sequencing sample was made of peripheral blood. These receptor sequences come from a woman in her sixties or seventies with acute or convalescent COVID-19.

The sample holds one count of this clone. For the CDR3, the DNA is TGTGCCAGCAGTGACAGTTCCCGGGCGGGGTTCTATAGCAATCAGCCCCAGCATTTT. It specifies CASSDSSRAGFYSNQPQHF. The chain recombines TRBV6-1 with TRBJ1-5; D is unclear. The CDR3 spans 19 residues. Germline assignment: CDR1 MNHNS and CDR2 SASEGT. Trimming took off 3 bases at V and 0 bases at J, with 21 bases between the two ends.

This clone was seen only a few times. The chain employs TRBV3-1 (or the pseudogene TRBV3-2) and TRBJ1-2; 7 nucleotides match TRBD1. V was pared by 5 bases and J by 4 bases, with 4 bases of the junction left unmatched. From germline, CDR1 is LGHDT and CDR2 YNNKEL (reference sequence). The CDR3 runs to 13 residues. DNA for the CDR3: TGTGCCAGCAGCGAGGGGACAGTCTATGGCTACACCTTC. Its protein product is CASSEGTVYGYTF.

The chain is built from TRBV5-1 and TRBJ2-5; 7 bases match TRBD2. Germline V gives CDR1 SGHRS, CDR2 YFSETQ. CDR3 length: 14 amino acids. V trimming: 4 bases; J trimming: 1 base; junction bases outside the gene matches: 4. The CDR3 here is CASSPGTIQETQYF. The CDR3 nucleotides read TGCGCCAGCAGCCCGGGGACTATCCAAGAGACCCAGTACTTC.

This chain joins TRBV7-5 and TRBJ1-1; the table's D call TRBD1 went unverified against the DNA. TRBV7-5 is reported as a pseudogene. The CDR3 runs to 13 residues. CDR3 residues: CARSSQGSTEAFF. In DNA, the CDR3 is TGTGCCAGAAGCTCTCAGGGGAGCACTGAAGCTTTCTTT.

The CDR3 loop is CASSYSQGQNYGYTF. Here the CDR3 DNA reads TGTGCCAGCAGTTACAGCCAGGGACAGAACTATGGCTACACCTTC. The chain employs TRBV6-5 and TRBJ1-2; 7 bases line up with TRBD1. The CDR3 is 15 amino acids. Germline CDR1 MNHEY, CDR2 SVGAGI. Unmatched junction bases numbered 5, after V lost 2 bases and J lost 2 bases.

This clone has only one observation. The J gene is TRBJ1-1, the V gene TRBV5-5; 11 nucleotides align to TRBD1. The CDR3 extends over 17 amino acids. Germline loops: CDR1 SGHKS, CDR2 YYEKEE (reference sequence). The junction had 11 bases not matched to a gene; V was cut back by 2 bases and J by 5 bases. CDR3 sequence: CASSLLVGTGGKTEAFF. The CDR3 DNA reads as TGTGCCAGCAGCTTACTCGTGGGGACAGGGGGAAAGACTGAAGCTTTCTTT. Full variable domain (remainder filled in from reference TRBV5-5 and TRBJ1-1): DAGVTQSPTHLIKTRGQQVTLRCSPISGHKSVSWYQQVLGQGPQFIFQYYEKEERGRGNFPDRFSARQFPNYSSELNVNALLLGDSALYLCASSLLVGTGGKTEAFFGQGTRLTVV.

The V call is TRBV12-3 or TRBV12-4, the J call TRBJ1-5, with no clear D. The CDR3 spans 13 residues. V lost 3 bases to trimming and J lost 4 bases, with 7 bases between them. The chain's CDR3 is CASSLADNQPQHF. For the CDR3, the DNA is TGTGCCAGCAGTTTGGCAGATAATCAGCCCCAGCATTTT.

The CDR3 sequence is CASSPGQGHQPQHF. The CDR3 DNA reads TGTGCCAGCAGCCCGGGACAGGGCCATCAGCCCCAGCATTTT. The chain has TRBV11-2 and TRBJ1-5; the match to TRBD1 covers 9 bases. V was pared by 5 bases and J by 5 bases, with 4 bases of the junction left unmatched. Germline CDR1 and CDR2: SGHAT and FQNNGV. The CDR3 is 14 amino acids.

This chain uses TRBV25-1 with TRBJ1-5; TRBD1 might be the D (5 bases). CDR1 is MGHDK, CDR2 SYGVNS, per germline. This CDR3 has 13 residues. Trimming pared 7 bases from V and 0 bases from J, leaving 7 bases between. CDR3 nucleotide sequence: TGTGCCAGCAAGGGGTATAGCAATCAGCCCCAGCATTTT. Encoded protein: CASKGYSNQPQHF.

The V gene is TRBV6-5, the J gene TRBJ1-2; tentative D call: TRBD1 (6 bases). In germline, CDR1 is MNHEY, CDR2 SVGAGI. V lost 2 bases, J lost 4 bases, and 14 bases lay in between. CDR3 length: 15 residues. The CDR3 DNA is TGTGCCAGCAGTTACCCTTCCGGGACATTCTATGGCTACACCTTC. Protein: CASSYPSGTFYGYTF.

The chain combines TRBV5-8 with TRBJ1-2; D possibly corresponds to TRBD1 (6 bases). CDR3 length equals 14 residues. Per the germline V gene, CDR1 is SGHTS and CDR2 is YDEGEE. The V end was cut by 0 bases, the J end by 6 bases, with 12 bases between. The CDR3, as DNA: TGTGCCAGCAGCTTGGTTCAGGGGATGGATGGCTACACCTTC. Its protein is CASSLVQGMDGYTF. The full variable domain, in which reference TRBV5-8 and TRBJ1-2 provide the parts outside the CDR3, is EAGVTQSPTHLIKTRGQQATLRCSPISGHTSVYWYQQALGLGLQFLLWYDEGEERNRGNFPPRFSGRQFPNYSSELNVNALELEDSALYLCASSLVQGMDGYTFGSGTRLTVV.

The chain recombines TRBV5-1 with TRBJ1-1, with D perhaps matching TRBD1 (6 bases). Trimming removed 7 bases at V and 5 bases at J, with 9 bases between. Germline loops: CDR1 SGHRS, CDR2 YFSETQ. The CDR3 consists of 11 residues. The CDR3 region has the DNA TGCGCCAGCGGTCAGGGGACTGAAGCTTTCTTT. This codes for CASGQGTEAFF. The entire variable domain, with the rest obtained from reference TRBV5-1 and TRBJ1-1, is as follows: KAGVTQTPRYLIKTRGQQVTLSCSPISGHRSVSWYQQTPGQGLQFLFEYFSETQRNKGNFPGRFSGRQFSNSRSEMNVSTLELGDSALYLCASGQGTEAFFGQGTRLTVV.

This chain connects TRBV7-2 to TRBJ1-3, with unresolved D. Per germline, CDR1 SGHTA and CDR2 FQGNSA. Between the trimmed V and J ends, which lost 0 bases and 1 base, there was a span of 7 bases. This CDR3 has 15 amino acids. The DNA of the CDR3 is TGTGCCAGCAGCTTAGCGGCGGGGTCTGGAAACACCATATATTTT. It encodes CASSLAAGSGNTIYF.

The chain couples TRBV6-5 to TRBJ1-1, with D possibly being TRBD1 (5 bases). The V and J ends lost 1 base and 1 base respectively, with 10 bases between them. The CDR3 extends over 15 amino acids. CDR1 and CDR2 from the germline V gene are MNHEY and SVGAGI. In DNA form, the CDR3 reads TGTGCCAGCAGTTACTACGGGCAGGGGAACACTGAAGCTTTCTTT. This encodes CASSYYGQGNTEAFF.

The chain links TRBV5-8 to TRBJ2-6; D is unresolved. Germline-derived CDR1 and CDR2 are SGHTS and YDEGEE. Trimming stripped 6 bases from V and 0 bases from J, with 16 bases between. This CDR3 is 17 amino acids long. CDR3 loop: CASTSGTLLSGANVLTF. In DNA form, the CDR3 reads TGTGCCAGCACTTCGGGTACGCTTCTCTCTGGGGCCAACGTCCTGACTTTC.

The chain uses TRBV4-1 and TRBJ1-1; possibly TRBD1 for D (5 bases). V was shortened by 1 base and J by 7 bases, with 7 bases between the two germline ends. Germline assignment: CDR1 MGHRA and CDR2 YSYEKL. This CDR3 is built from 12 residues. The CDR3, as DNA: TGCGCCAGCAGCCAAGCGGGGGGTGAAGCTTTCTTT. It specifies CASSQAGGEAFF.

This CDR3 is CASSSTPGQGTEKLFF. CDR3 DNA sequence: TGTGCCAGCAGTTCTACCCCGGGACAGGGGACCGAAAAACTGTTTTTT. The J gene is TRBJ1-4, the V gene TRBV27; 10 bases are a match to TRBD1. The CDR3 has 16 residues. Per the germline V gene, CDR1 is MNHEY and CDR2 is SMNVEV (reference sequence). The V and J ends lost 4 bases and 8 bases, in that order; junction bases with no gene match: 10.

The V call is TRBV18, the J call TRBJ1-2; D gene unclear. Per germline, CDR1 KGHSH and CDR2 LQKENI. V was trimmed by 2 bases and J by 2 bases, leaving 12 bases between them. The CDR3 has 15 amino acids. The CDR3 here is CASSPEQAGNYGYTF. The CDR3, as DNA: TGTGCCAGCTCACCAGAGCAGGCGGGAAACTATGGCTACACCTTC.

CDR3 in amino acids: CASSEALGRVYNSPLHF. CDR3 bases: TGTGCCAGCAGTGAAGCTTTGGGGAGGGTGTATAATTCACCCCTCCACTTT. The chain has TRBV6-1 and TRBJ1-6; no clear D. Deletions cut 0 bases from V and 4 bases from J, with 13 bases between. The length of the CDR3 is 17 residues. Germline V gene data show CDR1 as MNHNS and CDR2 as SASEGT.

This sequence joins TRBV5-1 and TRBJ1-1; D is unresolved. The CDR3 consists of 11 residues. Germline V lookup: CDR1 SGHRS, CDR2 YFSETQ. V lost 5 bases, J lost 8 bases, and 10 bases lay in between. CDR3 in DNA: TGCGCCAGCAGTTTTGACAAGGAAGCTTTCTTT. This translates into CASSFDKEAFF.

This rearrangement joins TRBV5-5 to TRBJ2-2; the D gene is possibly TRBD2 (5 bases). The CDR3 is 16 amino acids. CDR1 is SGHKS, CDR2 YYEKEE, per germline (reference sequence). Trimming left V 0 bases short and J 4 bases short, with 13 bases between. In nucleotides, the CDR3 is TGTGCCAGCAGCTTGGGGAGGAATACAGCCACCGGGGAGCTGTTTTTT. Its protein is CASSLGRNTATGELFF. The variable domain in full, with the rest retrieved from reference TRBV5-5 and TRBJ2-2, is DAGVTQSPTHLIKTRGQQVTLRCSPISGHKSVSWYQQVLGQGPQFIFQYYEKEERGRGNFPDRFSARQFPNYSSELNVNALLLGDSALYLCASSLGRNTATGELFFGEGSRLTVL.

The V gene is TRBV5-8, the J gene TRBJ2-2, with D possibly TRBD2 on 5 matching bases. Trimming took off 0 bases at V and 3 bases at J, with 9 bases between the two ends. The germline V gene encodes CDR1 SGHTS and CDR2 YDEGEE. This CDR3 region has 15 residues. The CDR3 spells CASSLDGIYTGELFF. The CDR3 bases are TGTGCCAGCAGCTTGGACGGGATTTACACCGGGGAGCTGTTTTTT.

This clone was observed once. The chain joins TRBV19 to TRBJ2-3; D may be TRBD2 (6 bases). This CDR3 has 17 amino acids. V was shortened by 6 bases and J by 6 bases, with 25 bases between the two germline ends. Germline V CDR1 and CDR2: LNHDA, SQIVND (reference sequence). DNA for the CDR3: TGTGCCAGTAGCCCTCTCCTAACTAGCCCCTTACGCGATACGCAGTATTTT. This sequence encodes CASSPLLTSPLRDTQYF.

The V call is TRBV2, the J call TRBJ2-3; D possibly corresponds to TRBD1 (5 bases). This CDR3 has 14 residues. Trimming removed 3 bases at V and 5 bases at J, with 12 bases between. Germline CDR1 SNHLY, CDR2 FYNNEI. The CDR3 region has the DNA TGTGCCAGCAGTGATGAAGGGGTGATAGATACGCAGTATTTT. Encoded protein: CASSDEGVIDTQYF. Combining the CDR3 with reference TRBV2 and TRBJ2-3 gives the whole variable domain EPEVTQTPSHQVTQMGQEVILRCVPISNHLYFYWYRQILGQKVEFLVSFYNNEISEKSEIFDDQFSVERPDGSNFTLKIRSTKLEDSAMYFCASSDEGVIDTQYFGPGTRLTVL.

CDR3 bases: TGCGCCAGCAGCGATACTAGCGGGGGGAGTATTCAGTACTTC. Residues: CASSDTSGGSIQYF. The chain recombines TRBV5-1 with TRBJ2-4; 12 positions match TRBD2. CDR1 and CDR2 (germline): SGHRS, YFSETQ. The CDR3 spans 14 residues. Germline trimming cut 4 bases from V and 10 bases from J; bases unmatched to any gene: 6.

V usage is TRBV5-1 and J usage is TRBJ1-4, with D possibly matching TRBD1 (5 bases). Trimming left V 5 bases short and J 7 bases short, with 18 bases between. Germline loops: CDR1 SGHRS, CDR2 YFSETQ. The CDR3 has 15 residues. The CDR3, as DNA: TGCGCCAGCAGGCCGGGGAGGGACCTTCGTGAAAAACTGTTTTTT. Translating gives CASRPGRDLREKLFF.

V is TRBV5-1 and J is TRBJ2-2; TRBD2 matches at 10 bases. V lost 1 base to trimming and J lost 3 bases; unmatched junction nucleotides: 6. The CDR3 has 17 amino acids. Germline V gene sequence: CDR1 SGHRS, CDR2 YFSETQ. Here the CDR3 reads CASSLMGLAGDTGELFF. CDR3 bases: TGCGCCAGCAGCTTGATGGGGCTAGCGGGGGACACCGGGGAGCTGTTTTTT.

The V gene is TRBV19, the J gene TRBJ1-2, with a weak D call TRBD1 (5 bases). V was trimmed by 7 bases and J by 6 bases, leaving 21 bases between them. Germline V lookup: CDR1 LNHDA, CDR2 SQIVND (reference sequence). The CDR3 has 15 residues. The CDR3 DNA reads TGTGCCAGTAACCTCCAGGGAGGGGAGTTGAATGGCTACACCTTC. Translated: CASNLQGGELNGYTF.

The chain couples TRBV7-9 to TRBJ1-1; D is undetermined. V was pared by 5 bases and J by 1 base, with 14 bases between. Looked up from germline, CDR1 is SEHNR and CDR2 is FQNEAQ (reference sequence). CDR3 size: 15 residues. The CDR3, as DNA: TGTGCCAGCAGCCCAAACTCCGGGAGGAACACTGAAGCTTTCTTT. This codes for CASSPNSGRNTEAFF.

The chain combines TRBV19 with TRBJ1-2; TRBD1 aligns across 8 bases. The V gene's germline CDR1 is LNHDA and CDR2 SQIVND (reference sequence). The ends lost 6 bases at V and 5 bases at J; junction bases unmatched: 11. CDR3 length: 15 amino acids. The CDR3 DNA reads as TGTGCCAGTAGAAAGGCGGGGACAGGTGATTATGGCTACACCTTC. This translates into CASRKAGTGDYGYTF.

The chain uses TRBV6-5 and TRBJ2-3, with a tentative D call TRBD2 (5 bases). Trimming removed 9 bases at V and 0 bases at J, with 13 bases between. Germline-derived CDR1 and CDR2 are MNHEY and SVGAGI. CDR3 size: 14 residues. CDR3 loop: CASQLVASTDTQYF. In nucleotides, the CDR3 is TGTGCCAGTCAACTAGTTGCGAGCACAGATACGCAGTATTTT.

CDR3: CASSLGGQADGQPQHF. CDR3 DNA sequence: TGCGCCAGCAGCTTGGGTGGTCAGGCAGACGGTCAGCCCCAGCATTTT. This chain links TRBV5-1 with TRBJ1-5; D is ambiguous. The CDR3 is 16 amino acids. The V end lost 0 bases, the J end lost 6 bases, and 16 bases lay between the germline ends. Germline loops: CDR1 SGHRS, CDR2 YFSETQ.